This T cell receptor (beta chain) originates from a study of Graves' ophthalmopathy and Graves' hyperthyroidism. The V and J ends lost 7 bases and 0 bases respectively, with 19 bases between them. The germline V gene has CDR1 PRHDT and CDR2 FYEKMQ (reference sequence). The CDR3 has 18 residues. Under 3 months in duration, the ophthalmopathy in affected donors had moderate-to-severe activity, CAS ≥3 and NOSPECS ≥4. Enrollment excluded any patients with other autoimmune diseases, uncontrolled infections, pregnancy or lactation. This clonotype showed up just a few times. Its antigen remains unidentified. Findings and limits, study-wide: Ophthalmopathy versus stable hyperthyroidism: 13-signature model gave 85% to 90% sensitivity, 75% to 82% specificity. It was with about 68% sensitivity and about 73% specificity that the model predicted ophthalmopathy progression.

Using RNA transcripts, the TCR beta CDR3 regions were amplified. The authors performed first-round RT-PCR with HTBI primers and then a second-round multiplex PCR. TCRdb ran MiXCR on the multiplex PCR reads and lists one entry per CDR3 protein. The sample holds around 470,000 distinct CDR3 sequences, approximately 15% seen once. The sequencing sample was made of blood. The rearrangement joins TRBV13 to TRBJ2-6, with a possible D match to TRBD1 (6 bases). This TCR derives from a woman in her thirties with Graves' ophthalmopathy. The CDR3, as DNA: TGTGCCAGCAATGTATACGGGACACTCACCTCTGGGGCCAACGTCCTGACTTTC. Amino acid sequence: CASNVYGTLTSGANVLTF.